This TCR beta chain was found in a study of blood T cell repertoires in COVID-19. As for the study in general: Spain, Italy and the United States supplied samples that represented acute and convalescent COVID-19. PBMCs, B-cell-depleted T cells, or T cells were the source of the cDNA or gDNA that made up the material.

Under the authors' procedure: By means of reference gene primer amplification, nucleated cell counts were estimated. Measured with immunoSEQ multiplex PCR; TCRdb has only the in-frame clones, and not every one. That table supplies the V and J calls and clone size; D and trimming were determined from the DNA. The table lists tens of thousands of clones, approximately 91% of them singletons. The CDR3 runs to 13 residues. The V gene end was trimmed by 10 bases and the J gene end by 9 bases; junction bases not matched to a gene: 7. Germline values: CDR1 MNHEY, CDR2 SMNVEV (reference sequence). The clonotype was recovered from a human donor in a cohort sampled during active COVID-19. The sequenced sample was peripheral blood. This sequence joins TRBV27 and TRBJ2-1; 12 nucleotides line up with TRBD2. The CDR3 DNA sequence: TGTGCCACCCGACTAGCGGGAGTTAGTGAGCAGTTCTTC. This sequence encodes CATRLAGVSEQFF.